This TCR beta chain was sequenced in a study of blood T cell repertoires in COVID-19. Study information: T cells, B-cell-depleted T cells, or PBMCs provided the cDNA or gDNA that served as material.

Authors' data handling: Estimates of nucleated cell counts were drawn from the amplification of reference gene primers. Profiling relied on immunoSEQ multiplex PCR, and the TCRdb table lists in-frame clones only, not all of them. V, J and clone size reflect that table, while D and trimming were determined from the DNA. The sample includes about 91,000 clones, approximately 90% of them seen just once. Looked up from germline, CDR1 is SGHRS and CDR2 is YFSETQ. This CDR3 region has 13 residues. The V and J ends lost 2 bases and 2 bases respectively, with 7 bases between them. The rearrangement joins TRBV5-1 to TRBJ1-2; D is unresolved. This sequence originates from a woman over 75 with active COVID-19. Sequencing used peripheral blood. For the CDR3, the DNA is TGCGCCAGCAGCTTCGAGGGAAACTATGGCTACACCTTC. Encoded protein: CASSFEGNYGYTF.